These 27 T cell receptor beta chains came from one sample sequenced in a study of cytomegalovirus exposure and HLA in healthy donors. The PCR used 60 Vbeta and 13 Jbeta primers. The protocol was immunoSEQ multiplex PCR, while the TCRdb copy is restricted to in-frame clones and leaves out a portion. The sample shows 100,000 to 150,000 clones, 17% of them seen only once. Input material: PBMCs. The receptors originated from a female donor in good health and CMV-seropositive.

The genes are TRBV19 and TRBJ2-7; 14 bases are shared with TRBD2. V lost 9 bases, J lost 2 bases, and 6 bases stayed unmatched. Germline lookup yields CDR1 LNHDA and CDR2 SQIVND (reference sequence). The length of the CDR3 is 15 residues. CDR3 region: CASKRLAGGTYEQYF. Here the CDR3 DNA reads TGTGCCAGCAAAAGACTAGCGGGAGGGACCTACGAGCAGTACTTC.

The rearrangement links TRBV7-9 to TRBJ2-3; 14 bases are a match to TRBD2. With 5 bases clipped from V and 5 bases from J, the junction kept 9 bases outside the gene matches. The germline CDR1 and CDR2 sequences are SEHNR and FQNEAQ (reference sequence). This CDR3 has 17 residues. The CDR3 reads CASSRGTGTSGRDTQYF. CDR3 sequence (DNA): TGTGCCAGCAGCCGAGGGACGGGGACTAGCGGGAGAGATACGCAGTATTTT.

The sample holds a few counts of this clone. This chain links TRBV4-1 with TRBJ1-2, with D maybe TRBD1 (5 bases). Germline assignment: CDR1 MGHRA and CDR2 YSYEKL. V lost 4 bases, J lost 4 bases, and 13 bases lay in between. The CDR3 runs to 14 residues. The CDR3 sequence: CASSPNPGIYGYTF. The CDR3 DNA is TGCGCCAGCAGCCCCAACCCAGGGATCTATGGCTACACCTTC.

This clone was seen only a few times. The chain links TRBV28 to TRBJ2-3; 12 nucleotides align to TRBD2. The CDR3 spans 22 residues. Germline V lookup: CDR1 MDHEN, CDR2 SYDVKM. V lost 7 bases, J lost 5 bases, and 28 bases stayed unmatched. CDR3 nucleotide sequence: TGTGCCAGCACCCAACACCCGGGGAAGGACACAACACCGGGACTAGCGGGAGATACGCAGTATTTT. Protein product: CASTQHPGKDTTPGLAGDTQYF.

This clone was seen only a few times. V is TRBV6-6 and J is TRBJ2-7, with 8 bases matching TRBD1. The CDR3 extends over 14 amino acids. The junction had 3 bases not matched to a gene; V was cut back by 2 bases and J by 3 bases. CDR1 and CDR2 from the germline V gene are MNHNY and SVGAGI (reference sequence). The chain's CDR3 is CASSYPDRDYEQYF. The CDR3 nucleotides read TGTGCCAGCAGTTACCCGGACAGGGACTACGAGCAGTACTTC.

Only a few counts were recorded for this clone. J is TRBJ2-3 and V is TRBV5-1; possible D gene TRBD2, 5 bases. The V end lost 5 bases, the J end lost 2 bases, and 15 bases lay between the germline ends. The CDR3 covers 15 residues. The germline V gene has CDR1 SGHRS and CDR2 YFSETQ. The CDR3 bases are TGCGCCAGCAGTAAAACCTCTAGCAACACAGATACGCAGTATTTT. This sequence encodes CASSKTSSNTDTQYF.

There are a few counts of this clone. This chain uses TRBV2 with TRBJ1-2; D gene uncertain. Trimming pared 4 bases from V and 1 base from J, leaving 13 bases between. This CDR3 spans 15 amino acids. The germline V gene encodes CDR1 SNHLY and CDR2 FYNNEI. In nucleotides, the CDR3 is TGTGCCAGCAGTGCGGGGATCGGGGATAACTATGGCTACACCTTC. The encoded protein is CASSAGIGDNYGYTF.

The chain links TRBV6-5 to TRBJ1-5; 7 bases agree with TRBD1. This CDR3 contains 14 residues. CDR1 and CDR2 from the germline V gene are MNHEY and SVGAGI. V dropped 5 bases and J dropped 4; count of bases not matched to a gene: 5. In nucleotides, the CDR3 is TGTGCCAGCAGTGGTAGACAGGGTAATCAGCCCCAGCATTTT. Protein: CASSGRQGNQPQHF.

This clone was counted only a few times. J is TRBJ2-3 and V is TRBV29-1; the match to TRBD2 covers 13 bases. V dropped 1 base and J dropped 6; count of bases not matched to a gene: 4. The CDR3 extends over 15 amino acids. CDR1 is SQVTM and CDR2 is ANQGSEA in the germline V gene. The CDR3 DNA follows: TGCAGCGTTGAAGGACTAGCGGGAGGAAGGGATACGCAGTATTTT. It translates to CSVEGLAGGRDTQYF.

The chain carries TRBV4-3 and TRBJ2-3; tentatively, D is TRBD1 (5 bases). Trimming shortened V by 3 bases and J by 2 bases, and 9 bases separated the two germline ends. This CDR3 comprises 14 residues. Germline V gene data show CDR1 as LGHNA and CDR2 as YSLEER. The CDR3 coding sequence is TGCGCCAGCAGCCACACAGGAAACACAGATACGCAGTATTTT. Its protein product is CASSHTGNTDTQYF.

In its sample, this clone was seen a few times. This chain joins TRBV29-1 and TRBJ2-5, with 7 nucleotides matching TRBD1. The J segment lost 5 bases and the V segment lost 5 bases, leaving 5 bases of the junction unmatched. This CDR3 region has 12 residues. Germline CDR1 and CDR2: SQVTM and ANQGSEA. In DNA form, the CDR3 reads TGCAGCGTTTACAGGGGCGAGGAGACCCAGTACTTC. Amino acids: CSVYRGEETQYF.

The CDR3 DNA is TGCGCCAGCAGCCAAGATGAACCGCTAGCGGGAGCGACAGATACGCAGTATTTT. Translating it yields CASSQDEPLAGATDTQYF. V is TRBV4-3 and J is TRBJ2-3, with TRBD2 matching over 10 bases. V was clipped by 0 bases and J by 3 bases; unmatched bases: 9. The CDR3 covers 18 residues. The germline V gene has CDR1 LGHNA and CDR2 YSLEER.

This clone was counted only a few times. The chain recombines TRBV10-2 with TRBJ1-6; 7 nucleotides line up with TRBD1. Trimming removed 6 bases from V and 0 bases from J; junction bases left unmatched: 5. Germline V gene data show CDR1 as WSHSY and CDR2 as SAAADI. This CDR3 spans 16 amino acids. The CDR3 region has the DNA TGCGCCAGCAGACCCGGGGACAGCTCCTATAATTCACCCCTCCACTTT. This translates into CASRPGDSSYNSPLHF.

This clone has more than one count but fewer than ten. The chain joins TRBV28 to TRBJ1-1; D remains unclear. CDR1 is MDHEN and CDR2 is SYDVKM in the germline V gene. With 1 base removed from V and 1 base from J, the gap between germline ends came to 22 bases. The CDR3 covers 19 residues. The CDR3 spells CASSLSYLGRSRSNTEAFF. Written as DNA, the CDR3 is TGTGCCAGCAGTTTATCCTACTTGGGCAGGTCACGATCGAACACTGAAGCTTTCTTT.

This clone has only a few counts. CDR3 sequence (DNA): TGCGCCAGCAGTGAAGGCGGGGGCCCATCCTACGAGCAGTACTTC. It specifies CASSEGGGPSYEQYF. The genes are TRBV10-1 and TRBJ2-7, with D possibly TRBD2 on 7 matching bases. V lost 3 bases and J lost 1, with 13 bases in between. The germline CDR1 and CDR2 sequences are WNHNN and SYGVQD (reference sequence). The CDR3 is made up of 15 amino acids.

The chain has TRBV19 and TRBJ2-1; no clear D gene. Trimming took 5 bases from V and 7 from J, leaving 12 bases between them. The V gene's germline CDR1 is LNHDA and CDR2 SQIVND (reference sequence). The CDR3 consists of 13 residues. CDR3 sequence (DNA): TGTGCCAGTAGTTCATCACGGTGGAATGAGCAGTTCTTC. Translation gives CASSSSRWNEQFF.

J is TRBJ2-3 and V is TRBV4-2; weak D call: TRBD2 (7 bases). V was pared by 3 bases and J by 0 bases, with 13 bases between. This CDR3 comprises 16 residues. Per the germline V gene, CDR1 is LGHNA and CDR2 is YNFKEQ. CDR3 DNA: TGTGCCAGCAGCCAGAAGCGGGACACCAGCACAGATACGCAGTATTTT. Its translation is CASSQKRDTSTDTQYF.

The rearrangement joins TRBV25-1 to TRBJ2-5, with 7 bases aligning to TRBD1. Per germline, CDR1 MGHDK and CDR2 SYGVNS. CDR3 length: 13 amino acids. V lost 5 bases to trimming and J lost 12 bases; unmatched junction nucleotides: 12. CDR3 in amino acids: CASSSRVNRGEYF. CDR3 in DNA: TGTGCCAGCAGTTCAAGGGTGAACAGGGGTGAGTACTTC.

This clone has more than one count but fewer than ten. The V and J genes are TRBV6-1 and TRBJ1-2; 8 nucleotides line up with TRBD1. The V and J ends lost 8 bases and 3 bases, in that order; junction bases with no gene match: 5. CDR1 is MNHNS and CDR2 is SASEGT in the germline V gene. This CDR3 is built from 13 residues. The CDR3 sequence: CASRTGIDYGYTF. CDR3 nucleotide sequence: TGTGCCAGCCGGACAGGGATCGACTATGGCTACACCTTC.

Here the CDR3 DNA reads TGTGCCAGCAGCTTAGTACAGGGGGAATCACCCCTCCACTTT. Its translation: CASSLVQGESPLHF. The V and J genes are TRBV11-2 and TRBJ1-6; 8 nucleotides line up with TRBD1. Germline CDR1 SGHAT, CDR2 FQNNGV. CDR3 length equals 14 residues. V was clipped by 1 base and J by 10 bases; unmatched bases: 3.

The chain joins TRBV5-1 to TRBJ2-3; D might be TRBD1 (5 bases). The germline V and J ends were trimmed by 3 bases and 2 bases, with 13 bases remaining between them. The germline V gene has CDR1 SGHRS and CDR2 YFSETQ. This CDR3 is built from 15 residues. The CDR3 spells CASSSLTDTTDTQYF. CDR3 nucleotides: TGCGCCAGCAGCTCTTTGACAGATACCACAGATACGCAGTATTTT. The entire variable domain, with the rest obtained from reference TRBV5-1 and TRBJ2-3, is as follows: KAGVTQTPRYLIKTRGQQVTLSCSPISGHRSVSWYQQTPGQGLQFLFEYFSETQRNKGNFPGRFSGRQFSNSRSEMNVSTLELGDSALYLCASSSLTDTTDTQYFGPGTRLTVL.

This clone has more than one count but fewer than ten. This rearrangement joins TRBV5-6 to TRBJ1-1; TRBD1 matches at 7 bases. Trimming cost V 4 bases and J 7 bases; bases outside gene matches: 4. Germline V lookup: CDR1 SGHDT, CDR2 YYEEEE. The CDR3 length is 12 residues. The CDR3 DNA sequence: TGTGCCAGCAGCGCGGACAGGAATGAAGCTTTCTTT. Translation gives CASSADRNEAFF.

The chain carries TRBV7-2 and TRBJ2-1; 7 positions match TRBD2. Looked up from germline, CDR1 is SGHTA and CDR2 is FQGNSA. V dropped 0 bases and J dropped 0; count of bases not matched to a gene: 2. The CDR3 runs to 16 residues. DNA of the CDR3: TGTGCCAGCAGCTTAGCGGTAGCGGGCTCCTACAATGAGCAGTTCTTC. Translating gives CASSLAVAGSYNEQFF.

The CDR3 spells CASSLTDLSGSPLHF. The CDR3 DNA follows: TGTGCCAGCAGCTTAACCGATCTTTCAGGGTCACCCCTCCACTTT. The chain has TRBV7-6 and TRBJ1-6, with D maybe TRBD1 (5 bases). Trimming stripped 2 bases from V and 10 bases from J, with 15 bases between. The CDR3 runs to 15 residues. CDR1 and CDR2 (germline): SGHVS, FNYEAQ.

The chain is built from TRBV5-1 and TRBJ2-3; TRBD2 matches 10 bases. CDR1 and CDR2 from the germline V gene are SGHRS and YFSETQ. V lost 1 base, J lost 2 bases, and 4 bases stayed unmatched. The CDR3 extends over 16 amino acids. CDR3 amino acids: CASSLKRGGPTDTQYF. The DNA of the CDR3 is TGCGCCAGCAGCTTGAAGCGGGGGGGCCCCACAGATACGCAGTATTTT.

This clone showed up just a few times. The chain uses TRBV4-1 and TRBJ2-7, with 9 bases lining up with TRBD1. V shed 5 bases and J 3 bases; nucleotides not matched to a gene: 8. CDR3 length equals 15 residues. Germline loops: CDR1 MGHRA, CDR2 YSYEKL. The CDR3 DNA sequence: TGCGCCAGCAGCACGCGACAGGGGGTCGTCTACGAGCAGTACTTC. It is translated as CASSTRQGVVYEQYF.

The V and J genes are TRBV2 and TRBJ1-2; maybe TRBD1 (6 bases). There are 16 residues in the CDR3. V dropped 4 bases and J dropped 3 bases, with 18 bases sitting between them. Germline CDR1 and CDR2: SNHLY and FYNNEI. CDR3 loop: CASSGLQSQGYYGYTF. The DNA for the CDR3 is TGTGCCAGCAGTGGACTACAGTCACAGGGCTACTATGGCTACACCTTC. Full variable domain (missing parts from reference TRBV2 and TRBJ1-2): EPEVTQTPSHQVTQMGQEVILRCVPISNHLYFYWYRQILGQKVEFLVSFYNNEISEKSEIFDDQFSVERPDGSNFTLKIRSTKLEDSAMYFCASSGLQSQGYYGYTFGSGTRLTVV.